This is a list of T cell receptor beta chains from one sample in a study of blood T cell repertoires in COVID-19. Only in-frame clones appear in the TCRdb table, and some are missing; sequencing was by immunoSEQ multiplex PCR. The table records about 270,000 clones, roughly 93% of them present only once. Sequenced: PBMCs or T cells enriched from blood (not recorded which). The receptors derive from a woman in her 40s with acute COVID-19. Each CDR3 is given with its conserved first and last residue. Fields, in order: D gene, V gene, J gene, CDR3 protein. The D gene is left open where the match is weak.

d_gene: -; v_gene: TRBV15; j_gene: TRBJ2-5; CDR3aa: CATSSGLSLQETQYF
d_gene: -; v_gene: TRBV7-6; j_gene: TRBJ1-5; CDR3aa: CASSLDAGNQPQHF
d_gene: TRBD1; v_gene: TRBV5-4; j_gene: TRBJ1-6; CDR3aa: CASSFTGVSPLHF
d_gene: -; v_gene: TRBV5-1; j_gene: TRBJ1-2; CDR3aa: CASSSLTGNYGYTF
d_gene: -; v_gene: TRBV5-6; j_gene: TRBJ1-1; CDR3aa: CASSLRGPEAFF
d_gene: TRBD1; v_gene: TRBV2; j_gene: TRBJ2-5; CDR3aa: CASTGQGETQYF
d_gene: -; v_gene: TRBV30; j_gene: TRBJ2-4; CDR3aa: CAWSLGGVDIQYF
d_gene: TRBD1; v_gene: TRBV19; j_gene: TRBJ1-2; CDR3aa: CASSIEEGAFPYGYTF
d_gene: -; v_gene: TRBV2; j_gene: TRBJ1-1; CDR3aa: CASGIRTMNTEAFF
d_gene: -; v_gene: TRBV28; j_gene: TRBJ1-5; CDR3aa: CASNPGGTGQPQHF
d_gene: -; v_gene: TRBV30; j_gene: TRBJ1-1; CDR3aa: CAWSPGSSEAFF
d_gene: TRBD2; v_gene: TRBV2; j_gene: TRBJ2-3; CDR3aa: CASSELGAGGQDTQYF
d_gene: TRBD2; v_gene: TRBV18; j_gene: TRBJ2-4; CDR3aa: CASSPRLADTTKNIQYF
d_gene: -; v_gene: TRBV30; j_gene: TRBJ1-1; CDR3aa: CAWRLGVRAFF
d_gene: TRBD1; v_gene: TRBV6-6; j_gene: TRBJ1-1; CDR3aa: CASSSGTGLMNTEAFF
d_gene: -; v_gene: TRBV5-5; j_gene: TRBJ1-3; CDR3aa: CASAPTGTPRTGNTIYF
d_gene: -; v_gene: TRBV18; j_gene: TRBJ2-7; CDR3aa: CASSPPTRSAYEQYF
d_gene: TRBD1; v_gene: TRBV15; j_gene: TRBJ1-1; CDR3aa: CATSREDRGRKNTEAFF
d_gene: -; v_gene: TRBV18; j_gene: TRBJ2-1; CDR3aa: CASSLDNFNEQFF
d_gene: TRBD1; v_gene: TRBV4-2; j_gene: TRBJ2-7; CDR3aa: CASSPPSQGALYEQYF
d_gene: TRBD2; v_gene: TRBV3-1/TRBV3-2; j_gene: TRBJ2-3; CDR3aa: CASSRLAGGSTDTQYF
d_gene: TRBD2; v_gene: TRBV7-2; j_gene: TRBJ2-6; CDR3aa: CASSPRGGPSGANVLTF
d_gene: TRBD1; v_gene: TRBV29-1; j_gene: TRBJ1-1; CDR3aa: CSVTTGVNTEAFF
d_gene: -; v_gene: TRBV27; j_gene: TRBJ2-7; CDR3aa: CASRERRYEQYF
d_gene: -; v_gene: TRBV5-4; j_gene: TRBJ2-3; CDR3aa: CASSLRLEFPDTQYF
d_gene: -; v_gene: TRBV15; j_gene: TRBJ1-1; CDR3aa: CATSRDRPGINTEAFF
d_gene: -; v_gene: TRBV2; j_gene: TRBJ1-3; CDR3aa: CASSVEQRNTIYF
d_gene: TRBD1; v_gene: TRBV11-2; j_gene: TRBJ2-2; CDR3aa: CASSLVTGGTTGELFF
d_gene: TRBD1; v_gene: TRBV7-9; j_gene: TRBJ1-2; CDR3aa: CARLLGQGPGYTF
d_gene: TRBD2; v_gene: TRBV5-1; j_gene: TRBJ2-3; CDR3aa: CASSLPGLADGTDTQYF
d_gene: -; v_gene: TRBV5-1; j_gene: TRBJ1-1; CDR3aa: CASSLVAGGSGRWTEAFF
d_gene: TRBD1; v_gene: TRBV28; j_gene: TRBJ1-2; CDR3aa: CASSPTGVWGYTF
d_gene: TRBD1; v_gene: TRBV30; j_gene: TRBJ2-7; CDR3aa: CAWGTGVDYEQYF
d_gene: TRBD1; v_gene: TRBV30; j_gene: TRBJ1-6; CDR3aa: CAWSPTGNSPLHF
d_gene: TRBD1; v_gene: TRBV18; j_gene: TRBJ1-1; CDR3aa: CASSPDRLYTEAFF
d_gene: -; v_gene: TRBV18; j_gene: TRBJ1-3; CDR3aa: CASLAGISGNTIYF
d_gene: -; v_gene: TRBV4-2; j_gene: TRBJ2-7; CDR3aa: CASSQEGALALGEQYF